The rows below give T cell receptor beta chains drawn from one sample of a study of response to subunit inactivated influenza vaccine. Via MiXCR, TCRdb re-called the RT-PCR reads, giving one row per CDR3 protein. The sample holds about 160,000 distinct CDR3 sequences, roughly 10% seen once. Sequenced here: non-naive T cells sorted from PBMCs, sampled more than 35 days after vaccination. These receptors all stem from a man aged 50 to 60 who received an inactivated influenza vaccine. Both conserved end residues are part of each CDR3. The D gene is left open where the match is weak. Size tells how often a clone was seen (once, few, many) or the class of an expanded clone, and some rows leave it out.

v_call,clone_size,j_call,d_call,cdr3_nt,cdr3_aa
TRBV20-1,NA,TRBJ2-7,TRBD2,TGCAGTGCTAGTGTAGCGGGGGGATACGAGCAGTACTTC,CSASVAGGYEQYF
TRBV18,NA,TRBJ1-1,NA,TGTGCCAGCTCACCCTTCAACAGGAGAGGCCTGGGATTTGAAGCTTTCTTT,CASSPFNRRGLGFEAFF
TRBV5-1,many,TRBJ2-3,NA,TGCGCCAGCAGCTTACGGGCGCCAGATACGCAGTATTTT,CASSLRAPDTQYF
TRBV4-1,few,TRBJ2-3,TRBD2,TGCGCCAGCAGCCAACTCGCGACCGGGACTAGCTCGGATACGCAGTATTTT,CASSQLATGTSSDTQYF
TRBV5-1,NA,TRBJ1-2,NA,TGCGCCAGCAGTAGAGGGTTGGAAAACTATGGCTACACCTTC,CASSRGLENYGYTF
TRBV7-9,many,TRBJ2-7,TRBD2,TGTGCCAGCAGCTTAGTATTGGGGACTAGCGGAACCTACGAGCAGTACTTC,CASSLVLGTSGTYEQYF
TRBV7-2,few,TRBJ2-2,NA,TGTGCCAGCACTAATGACAGAACCGGGGAGCTGTTTTTT,CASTNDRTGELFF
TRBV27,few,TRBJ1-2,TRBD1,TGTGCCAGCAGTTTTATCAGTTTCGGACAGGGGAAATTCTATGGCTACACCTTC,CASSFISFGQGKFYGYTF
TRBV7-2,many,TRBJ2-4,NA,TGTGCCAGCAGCCCCAGCCCCGGGGAGGTCATTCAGTACTTC,CASSPSPGEVIQYF
TRBV6-2/TRBV6-3,few,TRBJ2-4,TRBD2,TGTGCCAGCAGTCCCCCGACTAGCGGGAGCGGAAACATTCAGTACTTC,CASSPPTSGSGNIQYF
TRBV20-1,NA,TRBJ2-5,TRBD1,TGCAGTGCCGAGGGGGCCGCTGAGACCCAGTACTTC,CSAEGAAETQYF
TRBV18,many,TRBJ2-2,NA,TGTGCCAGCTCACCGAGGGGGGCGACAGCTATCACCGGGGAGCTGTTTTTT,CASSPRGATAITGELFF
TRBV2,few,TRBJ2-6,NA,TGTGCCAGCAGTGTTGGGTTCTCTGGGGCCAACGTCCTGACTTTC,CASSVGFSGANVLTF
TRBV12-3/TRBV12-4,few,TRBJ2-2,NA,TGTGCCAGCAGTTTAATCTATGGGCGGGGAGACACCGGGGAGCTGTTTTTT,CASSLIYGRGDTGELFF
TRBV2,NA,TRBJ2-1,NA,TGTGCCAGCAGGCCTCAGGGAAGTGGGTACAATGAGCAGTTCTTC,CASRPQGSGYNEQFF
TRBV7-9,many,TRBJ1-4,TRBD1,TGTGCCAGCAGCTCCGGACAGGGGGCAAGCGAAAAACTGTTTTTT,CASSSGQGASEKLFF
TRBV4-3,NA,TRBJ1-2,TRBD1,TGCGCCAGCAGCCAAGAGTCCGGACAGGGGGGCGGCTACACCTTC,CASSQESGQGGGYTF
TRBV12-3/TRBV12-4,many,TRBJ1-2,NA,TGTGCCAGCAGTGATTCTTGGGGAACCTTATGGGACTATGGCTACACCTTC,CASSDSWGTLWDYGYTF
TRBV7-8,NA,TRBJ2-2,NA,TGTGCCTTCCAATTAGCAGAGACCGGGGAGCTGTTTTTT,CAFQLAETGELFF
TRBV6-2/TRBV6-3,NA,TRBJ1-2,TRBD1,TGTGCCAGCAGTTACTCCTGGACAGGCGTTAACTATGGCTACACCTTC,CASSYSWTGVNYGYTF
TRBV4-3,many,TRBJ2-7,TRBD2,TGCGCCAGCAGCCAAGATATAAGGGCTAGCGGGAGGGCTAAGCAGTACTTC,CASSQDIRASGRAKQYF
TRBV4-3,few,TRBJ1-1,NA,TGCGCCAGCAGCCCCGGGTTCCCGGAAGGCGCTGAAGCTTTCTTT,CASSPGFPEGAEAFF
TRBV10-3,many,TRBJ2-2,NA,TGTGCCATCAGTGAGAAGGCCGACACCGGGGAGCTGTTTTTT,CAISEKADTGELFF
TRBV27,few,TRBJ1-1,NA,TGTGCCAGCAGTTTTTCGGCCGACACTGAAGCTTTCTTT,CASSFSADTEAFF
TRBV20-1,many,TRBJ1-5,NA,TGCAGTGCGCCAACCCCCGGGACATTGAATCAGCCCCAGCATTTT,CSAPTPGTLNQPQHF
TRBV11-2,once,TRBJ2-6,NA,TGTGCCAGCAAGGTTGCTGGGGCCAACGTCCTGACTTTC,CASKVAGANVLTF
TRBV27,NA,TRBJ2-7,NA,TGTGCCAGCAACCCCTCGGGCAGCTACGAGCAGTACTTC,CASNPSGSYEQYF
TRBV20-1,NA,TRBJ2-1,TRBD1,TGCAGTGCTAGAGATAGCAGGGGGTGGAACAATGAGCAGTTCTTC,CSARDSRGWNNEQFF
TRBV18,many,TRBJ2-1,NA,TGTGCCAGCTCACCACCCATGTACAATGAGCAGTTCTTC,CASSPPMYNEQFF
TRBV7-2,many,TRBJ2-5,TRBD2,TGTGCCAGCAGCTTAAACCAGGGAGGGTTGGCCCAGTACTTC,CASSLNQGGLAQYF
TRBV5-4,NA,TRBJ2-5,TRBD2,TGTGCCAGCAGCTTGGGCTCTTGGGGACTAGCGGGAGTCGAGCAAGAGACCCAGTACTTC,CASSLGSWGLAGVEQETQYF
TRBV19,few,TRBJ2-6,NA,TGTGCCAGTAGCCAAGCCCTGGTAGGGACGGGATCTTCGGGGGCCAACGTCCTGACTTTC,CASSQALVGTGSSGANVLTF
TRBV7-8,few,TRBJ2-3,NA,TGTGCCAGCAGCTTTTCATCCCCAATTACAGATACGCAGTATTTT,CASSFSSPITDTQYF
TRBV4-3,few,TRBJ2-5,TRBD1,TGCGCCAGCAGCCAAGAGGGGACAGGGGGCGAGACCCAGTACTTC,CASSQEGTGGETQYF
TRBV3-1,few,TRBJ1-1,NA,TGTGCCAGCAGCCAAGCCGCACTTAAAAACACTGAAGCTTTCTTT,CASSQAALKNTEAFF
TRBV18,NA,TRBJ1-4,TRBD1,TGTGCCAGCTCACTACGTACGGGACAGGGATCTGAAAAACTGTTTTTT,CASSLRTGQGSEKLFF
TRBV27,few,TRBJ2-7,NA,TGTGCCAGCAGTTTAATAGGTGACACCTACGAGCAGTACTTC,CASSLIGDTYEQYF
TRBV4-3,NA,TRBJ1-1,NA,TGCGCCAGCAGCCAAGAGTCCCGCGTGACTGAAGCTTTCTTT,CASSQESRVTEAFF
TRBV20-1,NA,TRBJ2-5,NA,TGCAGTGCTAGTAGTGTTGGCCCCCAAGAGACCCAGTACTTC,CSASSVGPQETQYF
TRBV20-1,few,TRBJ1-2,NA,TGCAGTGCTAGAGGTTATGGCTACACCTTC,CSARGYGYTF
TRBV7-2,NA,TRBJ2-5,TRBD1,TGTGCCAGCAGCTTAGTCAGGGGGCCTCAAGAGACCCAGTACTTC,CASSLVRGPQETQYF
TRBV5-6,few,TRBJ1-2,NA,TGTGCCAGCAGCTTGGATGTGGGTAGGGGCTACACCTTC,CASSLDVGRGYTF
TRBV20-1,NA,TRBJ1-4,NA,TGCAGTGCTAGAGACGGTAGTAGGGAAAAACTGTTTTTT,CSARDGSREKLFF
TRBV27,many,TRBJ2-3,NA,TGTGCCAGGGCGGCAGATACGCAGTATTTT,CARAADTQYF
TRBV10-3,few,TRBJ2-5,TRBD1,TGTGCCATCAGCCCACGACAGGGGTGGGAGGAGACCCAGTACTTC,CAISPRQGWEETQYF
TRBV9,few,TRBJ2-2,NA,TGTGCCAGCAGCGTGCAACGTACAGGGATGAACACCGGGGAGCTGTTTTTT,CASSVQRTGMNTGELFF
TRBV20-1,few,TRBJ2-1,TRBD1,TGCAGTGCTAGCGCAACCGACAAGGGGGCAGGGCAGTTCTTC,CSASATDKGAGQFF
TRBV20-1,NA,TRBJ2-7,NA,TGCAGTTGGGAGGGGGGGAGCTCCTACGAGCAGTACTTC,CSWEGGSSYEQYF
TRBV6-2/TRBV6-3,NA,TRBJ2-7,TRBD2,TGTGCCAGCAGTTACTCGATCGGCATTGTAGCGGGAGGAACCTACGAGCAGTACTTC,CASSYSIGIVAGGTYEQYF
TRBV6-6,few,TRBJ2-1,NA,TGTGCCAGCAGTTCGGGTAGCAAGGGGGACCAGTTCTTC,CASSSGSKGDQFF
TRBV24-1,NA,TRBJ2-2,NA,TGTGCCACCAGTGATTTGGGCGGTTCCACCGGGGAGCTGTTTTTT,CATSDLGGSTGELFF
TRBV7-2,few,TRBJ2-1,NA,TGTGCCAGCAGCTTAGAGGGAGGAGAGTACAATGAGCAGTTCTTC,CASSLEGGEYNEQFF
TRBV20-1,many,TRBJ2-7,NA,TGCAGTGCTAGGGGGGGCGTTAGCAGCACACCCTCCTACGAGCAGTACTTC,CSARGGVSSTPSYEQYF
TRBV7-9,few,TRBJ2-5,TRBD2,TGTGCCAGCAGCTTGTCTAGCGGGATCCAAGAGACCCAGTACTTC,CASSLSSGIQETQYF
TRBV29-1,many,TRBJ2-1,NA,TGCAGCGTTGTAGAATCGCGCAATGAGCAGTTCTTC,CSVVESRNEQFF
TRBV7-7,NA,TRBJ2-5,TRBD1,TGTGCTAGCAGCTTTTCGCAGGGGGCTGCAGAGACCCAGTACTTC,CASSFSQGAAETQYF
TRBV4-3,NA,TRBJ2-7,NA,TGCGCCAGCAGCCAAGAAGCCCAAACAGGGATCTACGAGCAGTACTTC,CASSQEAQTGIYEQYF
TRBV2,many,TRBJ1-1,TRBD1,TGTGCCAGCAGGGGATACAGGGGTGGCACTGAAGCTTTCTTT,CASRGYRGGTEAFF
TRBV20-1,NA,TRBJ2-7,TRBD2,TGCAGTATGAAGACTAGCACCTACTACGAGCAGTACTTC,CSMKTSTYYEQYF
TRBV6-1,NA,TRBJ2-1,TRBD2,TGTGCCAGCAGTGTAGGCGGGGGGGCAAGCTCCTACAATGAGCAGTTCTTC,CASSVGGGASSYNEQFF